A selection of T cell receptor beta chains follows, all from one sample in a study of T cell repertoires in cytomegalovirus infection. TCRdb redid the calling of the reads with MiXCR, one entry per CDR3 protein. The sample lists more than 250,000 distinct CDR3 sequences; roughly 13% were seen once. Sequenced sample: PBMCs. All receptors come from a human donor in good health (CMV status not recorded). Some clones in this sample may be carry-over from other donors' samples. Both conserved end residues are part of each CDR3. Fields, in order: CDR3 protein, CDR3 DNA, V gene, clone size, J gene, D gene. A D gene is named only where the DNA matches it firmly. Not all rows give a size; the values are once, few, many and, for expanded clones, a class.

CDR3aa: CASSLSGLGANVLTF; CDR3nt: TGTGCCAGCAGTTTATCGGGGTTAGGGGCCAACGTCCTGACTTTC; v_gene: TRBV28; abundance: few; j_gene: TRBJ2-6; d_gene: NA
CDR3aa: CASSPGQKSLYGYTF; CDR3nt: TGCGCCAGCAGCCCGGGACAGAAGTCTCTCTATGGCTACACCTTC; v_gene: TRBV4-1; abundance: few; j_gene: TRBJ1-2; d_gene: TRBD1
CDR3aa: CASSLRSRAEPNLHNEQFF; CDR3nt: TGTGCCAGCAGCTTAAGGTCTCGGGCAGAACCCAACTTGCACAATGAGCAGTTCTTC; v_gene: TRBV7-3; abundance: many; j_gene: TRBJ2-1; d_gene: NA
CDR3aa: CASSLGLGTDKNIQYF; CDR3nt: TGTGCCAGCAGTTTGGGTCTCGGGACAGACAAAAACATTCAGTACTTC; v_gene: TRBV28; abundance: NA; j_gene: TRBJ2-4; d_gene: TRBD1
CDR3aa: CASSLRAGDTDTQYF; CDR3nt: TGTGCCAGCAGCTTAAGGGCGGGGGATACAGATACGCAGTATTTT; v_gene: TRBV11-2; abundance: NA; j_gene: TRBJ2-3; d_gene: TRBD2
CDR3aa: CASSFYPRAGANVLTF; CDR3nt: TGCGCCAGCAGCTTTTACCCCAGGGCTGGGGCCAACGTCCTGACTTTC; v_gene: TRBV5-1; abundance: few; j_gene: TRBJ2-6; d_gene: NA
CDR3aa: CASSFPGAYEQYF; CDR3nt: TGTGCCAGCAGCTTTCCGGGGGCTTACGAGCAGTACTTC; v_gene: TRBV7-9; abundance: many; j_gene: TRBJ2-7; d_gene: NA
CDR3aa: CASSQDRGLDNEQFF; CDR3nt: TGCGCCAGCAGCCAAGACAGGGGGCTAGACAATGAGCAGTTCTTC; v_gene: TRBV4-3; abundance: NA; j_gene: TRBJ2-1; d_gene: TRBD1
CDR3aa: CASSPPSGRSTNEQFF; CDR3nt: TGTGCCAGCTCACCACCCTCCGGGAGAAGCACCAATGAGCAGTTCTTC; v_gene: TRBV18; abundance: few; j_gene: TRBJ2-1; d_gene: NA
CDR3aa: CSARDQPPALFQYF; CDR3nt: TGCAGTGCTAGAGATCAACCCCCGGCTTTATTCCAGTACTTC; v_gene: TRBV20-1; abundance: NA; j_gene: TRBJ2-5; d_gene: NA
CDR3aa: CASSWEMAETQYF; CDR3nt: TGTGCCAGTAGTTGGGAGATGGCGGAGACCCAGTACTTC; v_gene: TRBV19; abundance: few; j_gene: TRBJ2-5; d_gene: NA
CDR3aa: CASSQFLLATSYNEQFF; CDR3nt: TGTGCCAGCAGCCAGTTCCTCTTAGCGACCTCCTACAATGAGCAGTTCTTC; v_gene: TRBV3-1; abundance: few; j_gene: TRBJ2-1; d_gene: NA
CDR3aa: CASSYSGGTSNEQFF; CDR3nt: TGTGCCAGCAGTTACTCGGGCGGGACCTCCAATGAGCAGTTCTTC; v_gene: TRBV6-2/TRBV6-3; abundance: NA; j_gene: TRBJ2-1; d_gene: NA
CDR3aa: CSAPKAGGSFEEQFF; CDR3nt: TGCAGTGCACCCAAAGCGGGGGGAAGTTTTGAGGAGCAGTTCTTC; v_gene: TRBV20-1; abundance: NA; j_gene: TRBJ2-1; d_gene: TRBD2
CDR3aa: CASSPSDSWNEQFF; CDR3nt: TGTGCCAGCAGCCCATCTGACTCGTGGAATGAGCAGTTCTTC; v_gene: TRBV7-2; abundance: many; j_gene: TRBJ2-1; d_gene: NA
CDR3aa: CASSPGTSSTDTQYF; CDR3nt: TGTGCCAGCTCACCAGGGACTTCTAGCACAGATACGCAGTATTTT; v_gene: TRBV18; abundance: NA; j_gene: TRBJ2-3; d_gene: NA
CDR3aa: CASTLAGGRILYEQYF; CDR3nt: TGTGCCAGCACGTTAGCGGGAGGGCGCATCCTCTACGAGCAGTACTTC; v_gene: TRBV6-2/TRBV6-3; abundance: many; j_gene: TRBJ2-7; d_gene: TRBD2
CDR3aa: CASSPFDGNEQFF; CDR3nt: TGTGCCAGCAGCCCATTCGACGGAAATGAGCAGTTCTTC; v_gene: TRBV7-2; abundance: many; j_gene: TRBJ2-1; d_gene: NA
CDR3aa: CASSEGTGAYEQYF; CDR3nt: TGTGCCAGCAGTGAAGGTACAGGAGCCTACGAGCAGTACTTC; v_gene: TRBV2; abundance: NA; j_gene: TRBJ2-7; d_gene: NA
CDR3aa: CASSLIAGAALGEQYF; CDR3nt: TGTGCCAGCAGCCTAATAGCGGGAGCGGCCCTTGGCGAGCAGTACTTC; v_gene: TRBV7-2; abundance: NA; j_gene: TRBJ2-7; d_gene: TRBD2
CDR3aa: CSAADRAMRNELGIAAGYTF; CDR3nt: TGCAGTGCTGCGGACAGGGCAATGCGCAATGAATTGGGGATTGCCGCTGGCTACACCTTC; v_gene: TRBV20-1; abundance: many; j_gene: TRBJ1-2; d_gene: TRBD1
CDR3aa: CASSYSRNSGNTIYF; CDR3nt: TGTGCCAGCAGTTACTCGAGAAACTCTGGAAACACCATATATTTT; v_gene: TRBV6-6; abundance: many; j_gene: TRBJ1-3; d_gene: NA
CDR3aa: CASSYPPPYEQYF; CDR3nt: TGTGCCAGCAGTTACCCCCCGCCCTACGAGCAGTACTTC; v_gene: TRBV6-5; abundance: few; j_gene: TRBJ2-7; d_gene: NA
CDR3aa: CSVDRLFGGNTEAFF; CDR3nt: TGCAGCGTTGACAGACTATTCGGAGGCAACACTGAAGCTTTCTTT; v_gene: TRBV29-1; abundance: many; j_gene: TRBJ1-1; d_gene: NA
CDR3aa: CSARSPTGLEQYF; CDR3nt: TGCAGTGCTAGATCTCCGACAGGGCTCGAGCAGTACTTC; v_gene: TRBV20-1; abundance: NA; j_gene: TRBJ2-7; d_gene: TRBD1
CDR3aa: CASSLVLSTGELFF; CDR3nt: TGTGCCAGCAGCTTAGTCTTATCCACCGGGGAGCTGTTTTTT; v_gene: TRBV7-9; abundance: NA; j_gene: TRBJ2-2; d_gene: NA
CDR3aa: CASSLGGGQANTEAFF; CDR3nt: TGCGCCAGCAGCTTGGGAGGAGGACAGGCGAACACTGAAGCTTTCTTT; v_gene: TRBV5-1; abundance: few; j_gene: TRBJ1-1; d_gene: TRBD1
CDR3aa: CASSLGQGSEKLFF; CDR3nt: TGTGCCAGCAGCTTGGGACAGGGGAGTGAAAAACTGTTTTTT; v_gene: TRBV7-6; abundance: many; j_gene: TRBJ1-4; d_gene: TRBD1
CDR3aa: CASSLLGAANTEAFF; CDR3nt: TGTGCCAGCAGTTTACTGGGGGCCGCGAACACTGAAGCTTTCTTT; v_gene: TRBV12-3/TRBV12-4; abundance: many; j_gene: TRBJ1-1; d_gene: NA
CDR3aa: CASSPTGTVIHGYTF; CDR3nt: TGTGCCAGCAGCCCGACCGGGACAGTAATCCATGGCTACACCTTC; v_gene: TRBV7-2; abundance: many; j_gene: TRBJ1-2; d_gene: TRBD1
CDR3aa: CASSPPRGAPTSGYTF; CDR3nt: TGTGCCAGCAGCCCGCCTAGAGGGGCGCCTACCTCTGGCTACACCTTC; v_gene: TRBV7-2; abundance: many; j_gene: TRBJ1-2; d_gene: NA
CDR3aa: CASNVGQGTYNEQFF; CDR3nt: TGTGCCAGCAACGTCGGACAGGGTACCTACAATGAGCAGTTCTTC; v_gene: TRBV6-5; abundance: few; j_gene: TRBJ2-1; d_gene: TRBD1
CDR3aa: CASSLVAGQGSYEQYF; CDR3nt: TGTGCCAGCAGCTTAGTAGCGGGACAGGGGTCCTACGAGCAGTACTTC; v_gene: TRBV7-2; abundance: many; j_gene: TRBJ2-7; d_gene: TRBD1
CDR3aa: CASSLVVAATDTQYF; CDR3nt: TGTGCCAGCAGCTTAGTGGTAGCGGCCACAGATACGCAGTATTTT; v_gene: TRBV7-2; abundance: many; j_gene: TRBJ2-3; d_gene: NA
CDR3aa: CASSSGQGTDTQYF; CDR3nt: TGCGCCAGCAGCTCCGGACAGGGGACAGATACGCAGTATTTT; v_gene: TRBV5-1; abundance: few; j_gene: TRBJ2-3; d_gene: TRBD1
CDR3aa: CASSQDPKTANTGELFF; CDR3nt: TGTGCCAGCAGCCAAGATCCGAAAACCGCGAACACCGGGGAGCTGTTTTTT; v_gene: TRBV4-2; abundance: NA; j_gene: TRBJ2-2; d_gene: NA
CDR3aa: CASSSTWNEQFF; CDR3nt: TGTGCCAGCAGTTCCACCTGGAATGAGCAGTTCTTC; v_gene: TRBV12-3/TRBV12-4; abundance: many; j_gene: TRBJ2-1; d_gene: NA
CDR3aa: CATSRITGTGRNSPLHF; CDR3nt: TGTGCCACCAGCAGAATAACCGGGACAGGGAGAAATTCACCCCTCCACTTT; v_gene: TRBV15; abundance: many; j_gene: TRBJ1-6; d_gene: TRBD1
CDR3aa: CSAVAIHEQFF; CDR3nt: TGCAGCGCCGTAGCGATCCATGAGCAGTTCTTC; v_gene: TRBV29-1; abundance: few; j_gene: TRBJ2-1; d_gene: NA
CDR3aa: CASSYPTRLPGQGSSSYEQYF; CDR3nt: TGTGCCAGCAGTTACCCGACCAGATTACCGGGACAGGGTAGTAGCTCCTACGAGCAGTACTTC; v_gene: TRBV6-6; abundance: NA; j_gene: TRBJ2-7; d_gene: TRBD1
CDR3aa: CASSSQGGAYEQYF; CDR3nt: TGTGCCAGCAGCTCCCAGGGGGGTGCCTACGAGCAGTACTTC; v_gene: TRBV7-3; abundance: NA; j_gene: TRBJ2-7; d_gene: NA
CDR3aa: CATSLGRDSGANVLTF; CDR3nt: TGTGCCACCAGCCTGGGAAGGGACTCTGGGGCCAACGTCCTGACTTTC; v_gene: TRBV15; abundance: many; j_gene: TRBJ2-6; d_gene: NA
CDR3aa: CASSQDMGLPSGNTIYF; CDR3nt: TGCGCCAGCAGCCAAGATATGGGCCTACCCTCTGGAAACACCATATATTTT; v_gene: TRBV4-1; abundance: many; j_gene: TRBJ1-3; d_gene: NA
CDR3aa: CASSEGTGHETQYF; CDR3nt: TGTGCCAGCAGCGAAGGGACAGGCCACGAGACCCAGTACTTC; v_gene: TRBV7-9; abundance: few; j_gene: TRBJ2-5; d_gene: TRBD1
CDR3aa: CSASRLAGVETQYF; CDR3nt: TGCAGTGCTAGCCGACTAGCGGGAGTGGAGACCCAGTACTTC; v_gene: TRBV20-1; abundance: NA; j_gene: TRBJ2-5; d_gene: TRBD2
CDR3aa: CATGTGATSEQYF; CDR3nt: TGTGCCACCGGGACAGGGGCGACATCCGAGCAGTACTTC; v_gene: TRBV6-6; abundance: many; j_gene: TRBJ2-7; d_gene: TRBD1
CDR3aa: CASSRPRSEQYF; CDR3nt: TGCGCCAGCAGCCGACCCCGCTCGGAGCAGTACTTC; v_gene: TRBV23-1; abundance: NA; j_gene: TRBJ2-7; d_gene: NA